This entry is about one TCR beta chain. The data are from a study of blood T cell repertoires in COVID-19. Background on the study: Donors of Cohort 3 who recovered were those that had two negative PCRs, clearance, or symptom resolution.

Profiling relied on immunoSEQ multiplex PCR, and the TCRdb table lists in-frame clones only, not all of them. The repertoire includes roughly 160,000 clones, about 80% of them detected once, and 19% sits in the top ten. Material: PBMCs or T cells enriched from blood (not recorded which). The clonotype was recovered from a woman in her sixties or seventies in a cohort exposed to, infected with or recovered from COVID-19 (not recorded which).

CDR3 sequence (DNA): TGTGCCAGCAGCCGAGGGGGCAGGGGCAATCAGCCCCAGCATTTT. It yields the protein CASSRGGRGNQPQHF. The rearrangement uses TRBV7-8 and TRBJ1-5; 7 bases align to TRBD1. Germline V gene lookup returns CDR1 SGHVS and CDR2 FQNEAQ. V was clipped by 5 bases and J by 2 bases; unmatched bases: 6. The CDR3 runs to 15 residues.